Listed here are 30 T cell receptor beta chains from one sample, sequenced in a study of cytomegalovirus exposure and HLA in healthy donors. PCR used 60 Vbeta primers and 13 Jbeta primers. Generated by immunoSEQ multiplex PCR, the TCRdb table keeps only in-frame clones and is missing some. The sample records fewer than 150,000 clones, more than 70% being singletons. Source material: PBMCs. All receptors derive from a man in his fifties or sixties in good health and CMV-seronegative.

V is TRBV19 and J is TRBJ1-2; 7 bases are a match to TRBD1. This CDR3 contains 13 residues. Unmatched junction bases numbered 2, after V lost 5 bases and J lost 2 bases. CDR1 is LNHDA, CDR2 SQIVND, per germline (reference sequence). The CDR3 loop reads CASSPGQNYGYTF. The CDR3 coding sequence is TGTGCCAGTAGTCCGGGACAGAACTATGGCTACACCTTC.

A few counts support this clone. One junction end disagrees with the germline gene, perhaps due to a read error. The rearrangement joins TRBV7-3 to TRBJ2-1; D gene ambiguous. CDR1 is SGHTA, CDR2 FQGTGA, per germline. This CDR3 is 11 amino acids long. The CDR3 is CASSSDNEQFF. CDR3 bases: TGTGCCAGCAGCTCCGACAATGAGCAGTTCTTC.

The chain has TRBV6-5 and TRBJ2-1, with 11 bases fitting TRBD2. This CDR3 spans 15 amino acids. V lost 6 bases and J lost 5; bases outside the gene matches: 6. Germline V gives CDR1 MNHEY, CDR2 SVGAGI. The CDR3 loop is CASRKIAGGNNEQFF. CDR3 coding DNA: TGTGCCAGCAGGAAGATAGCGGGGGGGAACAATGAGCAGTTCTTC.

This chain joins TRBV18 and TRBJ2-1; 12 bases match TRBD2. Losses at the gene ends were 6 bases for V and 8 bases for J; bases not matched to a gene: 11. This CDR3 has 16 residues. Germline V gives CDR1 KGHSH, CDR2 LQKENI. CDR3 sequence (DNA): TGTGCCAGCTCTCCTAGCGGGAGGGCGCTTTTCTATGAGCAGTTCTTC. This translates into CASSPSGRALFYEQFF.

The V call is TRBV5-1, the J call TRBJ2-1; 9 positions agree with TRBD2. Germline V gene data show CDR1 as SGHRS and CDR2 as YFSETQ. The CDR3 has 17 amino acids. V lost 4 bases to trimming and J lost 5 bases; unmatched junction nucleotides: 13. The CDR3, as DNA: TGCGCCAGCAGCCTTTTGCCAGGAGCGGGAGGCGACAATGAGCAGTTCTTC. This encodes CASSLLPGAGGDNEQFF.

This clone was seen a single time. This chain connects TRBV11-2 to TRBJ2-7; 9 bases align to TRBD1. Germline assignment: CDR1 SGHAT and CDR2 FQNNGV. Trimming cost V 7 bases and J 3 bases; bases outside gene matches: 13. This CDR3 has 16 residues. This CDR3 reads CASNQPGGQGIYEQYF. Written as DNA, the CDR3 is TGTGCCAGCAATCAACCAGGGGGACAGGGTATCTACGAGCAGTACTTC.

V usage is TRBV30 and J usage is TRBJ1-5; TRBD1 matches at 8 bases. V was pared by 3 bases and J by 3 bases, with 4 bases of the junction left unmatched. The germline V gene encodes CDR1 GTSNPN and CDR2 SVGIG (reference sequence). This CDR3 is 14 amino acids long. CDR3 loop: CAWSRGQVNQPQHF. The CDR3 coding sequence is TGTGCCTGGAGCCGGGGACAGGTCAATCAGCCCCAGCATTTT.

This chain joins TRBV7-2 and TRBJ1-5; 8 nucleotides agree with TRBD1. In germline, CDR1 is SGHTA, CDR2 FQGNSA. Trimming at V came to 6 bases and at J to 3 bases, leaving 13 bases not matched to a gene. This CDR3 region has 17 residues. CDR3 sequence: CASREQVDRGSNQPQHF. CDR3 nucleotide sequence: TGTGCCAGCAGAGAACAAGTAGACAGGGGATCCAATCAGCCCCAGCATTTT.

The genes are TRBV7-9 and TRBJ2-5; D uncertain. Trimming stripped 3 bases from V and 1 base from J, with 15 bases between. Germline V CDR1 and CDR2: SEHNR, FQNEAQ (reference sequence). This CDR3 spans 16 amino acids. DNA of the CDR3: TGTGCCAGCAGCTTCGACTCCCGCCTTCTCCAAGAGACCCAGTACTTC. Its protein is CASSFDSRLLQETQYF.

The V gene is TRBV6-1, the J gene TRBJ2-7; D possibly corresponds to TRBD2 (6 bases). The CDR3 extends over 16 amino acids. The germline V and J ends were trimmed by 4 bases and 4 bases, with 20 bases remaining between them. Germline V gene lookup returns CDR1 MNHNS and CDR2 SASEGT. CDR3 protein: CASSGLRGGAAYEQYF. In DNA form, the CDR3 reads TGTGCCAGCAGTGGCCTCCGAGGAGGGGCGGCGTACGAGCAGTACTTC.

This clone was picked up a small number of times. CDR3 sequence (DNA): TGTGCCAGCACCCGGACAGGGGGCTCCTACGAGCAGTACTTC. Residues: CASTRTGGSYEQYF. J is TRBJ2-7 and V is TRBV7-8; 10 positions agree with TRBD1. CDR3 length equals 14 residues. Germline V gene data show CDR1 as SGHVS and CDR2 as FQNEAQ. The V segment lost 7 bases and the J segment 0 bases; nucleotides outside the gene matches: 3.

This chain uses TRBV15 with TRBJ1-4; TRBD1 agrees at 7 bases. The CDR3 totals 15 residues. Germline lookup yields CDR1 LNHNV and CDR2 YYDKDF (reference sequence). With 4 bases clipped from V and 8 bases from J, the junction kept 10 bases outside the gene matches. DNA for the CDR3: TGTGCCACCAGCATACAGGGGCGGGGGGACGAAAAACTGTTTTTT. Translation: CATSIQGRGDEKLFF.

The sample holds a few counts of this clone. The rearrangement links TRBV7-3 to TRBJ2-1; possible D gene TRBD1, 6 bases. Germline loops: CDR1 SGHTA, CDR2 FQGTGA. With 5 bases removed from V and 0 bases from J, the gap between germline ends came to 11 bases. CDR3 length: 15 amino acids. CDR3 protein: CASSRTGSSYNEQFF. CDR3 nucleotide sequence: TGTGCCAGCAGCCGAACAGGGAGCTCCTACAATGAGCAGTTCTTC. The variable domain in full, completed from reference TRBV7-3 and TRBJ2-1, reads GAGVSQTPSNKVTEKGKYVELRCDPISGHTALYWYRQSLGQGPEFLIYFQGTGAADDSGLPNDRFFAVRPEGSVSTLKIQRTERGDSAVYLCASSRTGSSYNEQFFGPGTRLTVL.

This clone was recorded a few times. This chain connects TRBV29-1 to TRBJ2-1; TRBD1 agrees at 8 bases. CDR1 is SQVTM and CDR2 is ANQGSEA in the germline V gene. V was clipped by 0 bases and J by 4 bases; unmatched bases: 8. The CDR3 length is 16 residues. The CDR3 here is CSVEDPGGGGYNEQFF. The CDR3, as DNA: TGCAGCGTTGAAGATCCAGGGGGCGGTGGGTACAATGAGCAGTTCTTC.

The chain links TRBV7-2 to TRBJ2-7; 8 bases agree with TRBD2. V lost 5 bases to trimming and J lost 6 bases; unmatched junction nucleotides: 9. This CDR3 has 14 residues. CDR1 is SGHTA and CDR2 is FQGNSA in the germline V gene. The CDR3 sequence is CASSRPGLVVEQYF. DNA for the CDR3: TGTGCCAGCAGCCGGCCGGGACTAGTCGTCGAGCAGTACTTC. Filled out from reference TRBV7-2 and TRBJ2-7, the complete variable domain reads GAGVSQSPSNKVTEKGKDVELRCDPISGHTALYWYRQSLGQGLEFLIYFQGNSAPDKSGLPSDRFSAERTGGSVSTLTIQRTQQEDSAVYLCASSRPGLVVEQYFGPGTRLTVT.

This sequence joins TRBV6-4 and TRBJ2-3; D is undetermined. The CDR3 sequence is 15 residues long. The germline V gene has CDR1 MRHNA and CDR2 SNTAGT. Deletions cut 0 bases from V and 0 bases from J, with 7 bases between. The DNA of the CDR3 is TGTGCCAGCAGTGACTCTAGTGATAGCACAGATACGCAGTATTTT. Translated: CASSDSSDSTDTQYF.

The chain employs TRBV5-6 and TRBJ2-5, with TRBD2 identical over 11 bases. The trim removed 2 bases at V and 10 bases at J, leaving 7 bases unmatched. The CDR3 totals 14 residues. From germline, CDR1 is SGHDT and CDR2 YYEEEE. CDR3 protein: CASSLVAGGWVQYF. CDR3 bases: TGTGCCAGCAGCTTAGTAGCGGGAGGGTGGGTCCAGTACTTC.

This clone was detected a few times. This chain uses TRBV6-1 with TRBJ2-7, with 10 nucleotides matching TRBD1. The V gene end was trimmed by 8 bases and the J gene end by 4 bases; junction bases not matched to a gene: 8. Germline CDR1 and CDR2: MNHNS and SASEGT. The CDR3 contains 14 residues. The CDR3 DNA follows: TGTGCCAGCCGGGGTAGGGACAGGGGATACGAGCAGTACTTC. Amino acids: CASRGRDRGYEQYF.

The chain carries TRBV28 and TRBJ2-3; 10 positions agree with TRBD2. J was trimmed by 0 bases and V by 5 bases; bases with no gene match: 17. CDR1 and CDR2 from the germline V gene are MDHEN and SYDVKM. The CDR3 loop spans 20 amino acids. The CDR3 protein is CASSPRVAGGQNPSTDTQYF. CDR3 sequence (DNA): TGTGCCAGCAGTCCCCGGGTAGCGGGGGGCCAAAACCCTAGCACAGATACGCAGTATTTT.

This clone was picked up one time. The chain links TRBV6-4 to TRBJ2-2, with TRBD1 matching 7 bases. This CDR3 comprises 15 residues. Germline V gene sequence: CDR1 MRHNA, CDR2 SNTAGT. Trimming cost V 5 bases and J 0 bases; bases outside gene matches: 3. The chain's CDR3 is CASSPGQTNTGELFF. DNA of the CDR3: TGTGCCAGCAGTCCGGGACAGACGAACACCGGGGAGCTGTTTTTT.

The chain links TRBV6-5 to TRBJ2-7; 9 nucleotides align to TRBD1. The CDR3 covers 14 residues. CDR1 is MNHEY and CDR2 is SVGAGI in the germline V gene. J was trimmed by 5 bases and V by 6 bases; bases with no gene match: 8. In DNA, the CDR3 is TGTGCCAGCAGCACCGGGACAGGGAAACACGAGCAGTACTTC. Amino acid sequence: CASSTGTGKHEQYF.

The chain links TRBV11-3 to TRBJ1-1; no reliable D call. CDR3 length equals 14 residues. Germline values: CDR1 SGHNT, CDR2 YENEEA. With 5 bases removed from V and 4 bases from J, the gap between germline ends came to 14 bases. CDR3 DNA sequence: TGTGCCAGCAGCCCGGGCCGGGGAAGCACTGAAGCTTTCTTT. This gives the protein CASSPGRGSTEAFF.

The chain has TRBV5-1 and TRBJ1-5; perhaps TRBD1 as D (6 bases). The CDR3 extends over 13 amino acids. Trimming left V 3 bases short and J 6 bases short, with 10 bases between. Germline V gene sequence: CDR1 SGHRS, CDR2 YFSETQ. The CDR3 is CASSSGGGQPQHF. Here the CDR3 DNA reads TGCGCCAGCAGCTCGGGGGGCGGTCAGCCCCAGCATTTT. Variable domain in full (rest from reference TRBV5-1 and TRBJ1-5): KAGVTQTPRYLIKTRGQQVTLSCSPISGHRSVSWYQQTPGQGLQFLFEYFSETQRNKGNFPGRFSGRQFSNSRSEMNVSTLELGDSALYLCASSSGGGQPQHFGDGTRLSIL.

This clone was observed a few times. The rearrangement joins TRBV6-5 to TRBJ1-6, with D uncertain. CDR1 and CDR2 from the germline V gene are MNHEY and SVGAGI. CDR3 size: 12 residues. V lost 4 bases and J lost 7, with 5 bases in between. The CDR3 here is CASSFRNSPLHF. DNA for the CDR3: TGTGCCAGCAGTTTCAGGAATTCACCCCTCCACTTT.

The rearrangement links TRBV7-3 to TRBJ2-5; 9 nucleotides match TRBD2. This CDR3 contains 13 residues. CDR1 is SGHTA, CDR2 FQGTGA, per germline. V trimming: 5 bases; J trimming: 5 bases; junction bases outside the gene matches: 3. The CDR3 DNA reads TGTGCCAGCAGCGGTAGCGGGAGTGAGACCCAGTACTTC. Amino acids: CASSGSGSETQYF.

This chain links TRBV4-3 with TRBJ1-6; D is uncertain. The CDR3 sequence is 15 residues long. The germline V gene has CDR1 LGHNA and CDR2 YSLEER. V shed 4 bases and J shed 6 bases, with 13 bases lying between them. CDR3 bases: TGCGCCAGCAGCCGTAGCCGGCAGCCTAATTCACCCCTCCACTTT. Its translation is CASSRSRQPNSPLHF.

The genes are TRBV27 and TRBJ2-7; D is possibly TRBD1 (6 bases). The CDR3 runs 15 residues. CDR1 and CDR2 (germline): MNHEY, SMNVEV (reference sequence). The germline V and J ends were trimmed by 5 bases and 5 bases, with 19 bases remaining between them. CDR3 sequence (DNA): TGTGCCAGCAGTCGGTCCGGACCAGGGACAAACGAGCAGTACTTC. Translating it yields CASSRSGPGTNEQYF.

The chain combines TRBV28 with TRBJ1-4, with 10 bases aligning to TRBD1. CDR3 length equals 15 residues. V shed 5 bases and J 8 bases; nucleotides not matched to a gene: 8. Looked up from germline, CDR1 is MDHEN and CDR2 is SYDVKM. The CDR3 coding sequence is TGTGCCAGCAGTCCCCCAGGGACAGGGGAGGAAAAACTGTTTTTT. Its translation is CASSPPGTGEEKLFF.

The chain joins TRBV29-1 to TRBJ1-2; TRBD1 matches 10 bases. The CDR3 totals 14 residues. The junction had 6 bases not matched to a gene; V was cut back by 7 bases and J by 1 base. Germline assignment: CDR1 SQVTM and CDR2 ANQGSEA. CDR3 amino acids: CSGGQGLSNYGYTF. CDR3 bases: TGCAGCGGGGGACAGGGGTTGAGTAACTATGGCTACACCTTC.

The chain couples TRBV27 to TRBJ2-7, with 7 bases matching TRBD2. CDR3 length: 13 amino acids. V lost 5 bases, J lost 7 bases, and 8 bases stayed unmatched. CDR1 is MNHEY and CDR2 is SMNVEV in the germline V gene (reference sequence). The DNA of the CDR3 is TGTGCCAGCAGTGGGCTAGCGGCACGGGAGCAGTACTTC. This encodes CASSGLAAREQYF.